These 10 T cell receptor beta chains originate from one sample sequenced in a study of control samples from healthy donors and cancer patients. Profiled with immunoSEQ multiplex PCR; TCRdb holds only in-frame clones, not every one. The repertoire holds fewer than 100,000 clones, about 88% seen once, with approximately 5.1% in the top ten. Sequenced sample: blood. Receptors were obtained from a woman aged 45-59 years in good health.

This clone has a single count. The CDR3 protein is CASSQEPKGAEAFF. For the CDR3, the DNA is TGTGCCAGCAGCCAAGAGCCCAAGGGGGCTGAAGCTTTCTTT. The chain combines TRBV3-1 (or the pseudogene TRBV3-2) with TRBJ1-1; TRBD1 is a possible D gene (6 bases). Between the trimmed V and J ends, which lost 0 bases and 6 bases, there was a span of 11 bases. CDR1 and CDR2 from the germline V gene are LGHDT and YNNKEL (reference sequence). The CDR3 has 14 amino acids.

The chain combines TRBV4-2 with TRBJ1-5; a possible D gene is TRBD1 (6 bases). The CDR3 spans 18 residues. Trimming left V 0 bases short and J 3 bases short, with 18 bases between. CDR1 is LGHNA and CDR2 is YNFKEQ in the germline V gene. CDR3 in DNA: TGTGCCAGCAGCCAAGATGGTCCCCGGACAGCTTTCAATCAGCCCCAGCATTTT. Amino acid sequence: CASSQDGPRTAFNQPQHF.

The rearrangement uses TRBV30 and TRBJ1-6; D is unresolved. The germline V gene has CDR1 GTSNPN and CDR2 SVGIG (reference sequence). The CDR3 covers 13 residues. V shed 3 bases and J shed 8 bases, with 11 bases lying between them. The CDR3 DNA reads as TGTGCCTGGAGCCGGGAGGCGGATTCACCCCTCCACTTT. Translated: CAWSREADSPLHF. The full variable domain, in which reference TRBV30 and TRBJ1-6 provide the parts outside the CDR3, is SQTIHQWPATLVQPVGSPLSLECTVEGTSNPNLYWYRQAAGRGLQLLFYSVGIGQISSEVPQNLSASRPQDRQFILSSKKLLLSDSGFYLCAWSREADSPLHFGNGTRLTVT.

In this sample, this clone turned up a few times. The chain joins TRBV6-6 to TRBJ2-3, with TRBD1 as a possible D gene (6 bases). Trimming took off 5 bases at V and 6 bases at J, with 18 bases between the two ends. The CDR3 is 15 amino acids. The V gene's germline CDR1 is MNHNY and CDR2 SVGAGI (reference sequence). This CDR3 is CASSRNHQRGDTQYF. The CDR3 DNA follows: TGTGCCAGCAGTCGAAACCACCAGAGGGGGGATACGCAGTATTTT.

The chain recombines TRBV2 with TRBJ2-2; 7 bases map to TRBD2. V trimming: 6 bases; J trimming: 4 bases; junction bases outside the gene matches: 5. The CDR3 is 14 residues long. Germline V gene lookup returns CDR1 SNHLY and CDR2 FYNNEI. CDR3 DNA sequence: TGTGCCAGCAGCCCCGGGACTATCACCGGGGAGCTGTTTTTT. This translates into CASSPGTITGELFF.

Written as DNA, the CDR3 is TGTGCCAGCACAGGGGGCGCGTCTAATGAAAAACTGTTTTTT. Its protein is CASTGGASNEKLFF. The genes are TRBV18 and TRBJ1-4, with 9 positions matching TRBD1. The CDR3 loop spans 14 amino acids. Germline V CDR1 and CDR2: KGHSH, LQKENI. Trimming cost V 8 bases and J 3 bases; bases outside gene matches: 4.

This chain uses TRBV7-2 with TRBJ1-1; tentatively, D is TRBD1 (6 bases). Germline-derived CDR1 and CDR2 are SGHTA and FQGNSA. There are 12 residues in the CDR3. V dropped 11 bases and J dropped 1 base, with 11 bases sitting between them. CDR3 in DNA: TGTGCCCCGAGGGGGGAGAACACTGAAGCTTTCTTT. It encodes CAPRGENTEAFF. The full variable domain, its missing parts supplied by reference TRBV7-2 and TRBJ1-1, is GAGVSQSPSNKVTEKGKDVELRCDPISGHTALYWYRQSLGQGLEFLIYFQGNSAPDKSGLPSDRFSAERTGGSVSTLTIQRTQQEDSAVYLCAPRGENTEAFFGQGTRLTVV.

The chain is built from TRBV4-1 and TRBJ1-6; tentatively, D is TRBD1 (6 bases). Deletions cut 4 bases from V and 5 bases from J, with 21 bases between. CDR1 is MGHRA and CDR2 is YSYEKL in the germline V gene. This CDR3 contains 18 residues. The CDR3 loop is CASSLTSGEGGHNSPLHF. The CDR3 nucleotides read TGCGCCAGCAGCCTCACCTCTGGGGAAGGGGGACATAATTCACCCCTCCACTTT.

The J gene is TRBJ2-3, the V gene TRBV5-1; D is undetermined. The germline V gene encodes CDR1 SGHRS and CDR2 YFSETQ. CDR3 size: 15 residues. Trimming shortened V by 3 bases and J by 2 bases, and 13 bases separated the two germline ends. The CDR3 sequence: CASSSLTGNTDTQYF. CDR3 DNA sequence: TGCGCCAGCAGCTCCCTGACTGGCAACACAGATACGCAGTATTTT. The full variable domain, its missing parts supplied by reference TRBV5-1 and TRBJ2-3, is KAGVTQTPRYLIKTRGQQVTLSCSPISGHRSVSWYQQTPGQGLQFLFEYFSETQRNKGNFPGRFSGRQFSNSRSEMNVSTLELGDSALYLCASSSLTGNTDTQYFGPGTRLTVL.

The chain joins TRBV27 to TRBJ1-4; 7 positions agree with TRBD1. CDR1 and CDR2 (germline): MNHEY, SMNVEV (reference sequence). The V segment lost 5 bases and the J segment 7 bases; nucleotides outside the gene matches: 10. The CDR3 sequence is 15 residues long. The CDR3 region has the DNA TGTGCCAGCAGTCCCCTCGGGACAGTAGGTGAAAAACTGTTTTTT. Translating gives CASSPLGTVGEKLFF.